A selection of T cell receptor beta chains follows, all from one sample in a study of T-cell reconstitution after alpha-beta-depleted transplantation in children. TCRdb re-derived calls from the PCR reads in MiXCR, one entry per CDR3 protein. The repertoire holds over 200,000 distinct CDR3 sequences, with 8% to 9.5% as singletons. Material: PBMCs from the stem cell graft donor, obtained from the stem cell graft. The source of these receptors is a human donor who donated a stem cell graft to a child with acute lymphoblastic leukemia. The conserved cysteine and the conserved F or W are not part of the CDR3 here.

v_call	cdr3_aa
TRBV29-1	SALGTATSSYNEQF
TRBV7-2	ASSLAGTGRLGGSGYT
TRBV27	ASSLRRGYEQY
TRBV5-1	ASSFLGSSTDTQY
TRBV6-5	ASSYSKQGTYEQY
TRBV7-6	ASSLTASYSPLH
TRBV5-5	ASSLEEGSGNTIY
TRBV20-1	SARMGLTDTQY
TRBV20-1	SARDHRTDTQY
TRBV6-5	ASSSTGDLYNEQF
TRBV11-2	ASSLVGGEAF
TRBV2	ASSGRQGYGYT
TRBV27	ASSLGIGLEAF
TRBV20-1	SAMGRETYEQY
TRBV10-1	ASSVAADTEAF
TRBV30	AWNGGNSYNEQF
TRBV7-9	ASSLVGRAGPEAF
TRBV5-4	ASSLVGTNTDTQY
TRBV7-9	ASRPPSGGYTDTQY
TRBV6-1	ASSPTGVNTEAF
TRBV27	ASSWTGSDTQY
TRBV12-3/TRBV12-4	ASTLGQSNQPQH
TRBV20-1	SAQTGGEEKLF
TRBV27	ASSLLPGTGDGYT
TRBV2	ASSGDSEAF
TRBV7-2	ASSLLVAGRMLPVREKLF
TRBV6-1	ASRPSTGGRHEQY
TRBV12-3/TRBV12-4	ASSQMTGGNEKLF
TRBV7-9	ASSLELDTGELF
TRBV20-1	SAPSGAGARRGTQY
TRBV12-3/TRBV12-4	ASTDPGAVKSYEQY
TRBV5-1	ASSAQGQGGEQY
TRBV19	ASIPPTGNTEAF
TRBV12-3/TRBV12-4	ASVNGRTINYGYT
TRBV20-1	SARPGTDSYGYT
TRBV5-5	ASSLTGLAVETQY
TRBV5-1	ASSLAGTGGADTQY
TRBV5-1	ASSLLRGGPETQY
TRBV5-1	ASSPRPDLNTEAF
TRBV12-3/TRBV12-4	ASSLMGNGYT
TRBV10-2	ASRTSLNSPLH
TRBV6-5	ASSPRQFRQPQH
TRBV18	ASSPKTGFTGELF
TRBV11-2	ASSFLGRGENSPLH
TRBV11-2	ASSPKGAPSGNTIY